Described below is a single T cell receptor beta chain sequence and its context. The antigen remains undetermined. The entry originates in a study of cytomegalovirus exposure and HLA in healthy donors. Findings and limits, study-wide: A list of about 180 TCR beta chains associated with cytomegalovirus was given. Later, an analysis found that TCR clusters from the first cohort tended to co-occur in the roughly 120 validation repertoires.

Method: immunoSEQ multiplex PCR; TCRdb's copy keeps in-frame clones and lacks some. The table records 250,000 to 400,000 clones, 88% of them present only once. The CDR3 has 16 amino acids. The V and J ends lost 2 bases and 4 bases respectively, with 14 bases between them. CDR1 is SEHNR and CDR2 is FQNEAQ in the germline V gene (reference sequence). This clonotype was obtained from a young man in good health and CMV-seronegative. The sample comprised PBMCs. This chain uses TRBV7-9 with TRBJ2-2, with D possibly matching TRBD2 (7 bases). Here the CDR3 DNA reads TGTGCCAGCAGCTTAATCCGGGGGGCCTCCACCGGGGAGCTGTTTTTT. It encodes CASSLIRGASTGELFF.